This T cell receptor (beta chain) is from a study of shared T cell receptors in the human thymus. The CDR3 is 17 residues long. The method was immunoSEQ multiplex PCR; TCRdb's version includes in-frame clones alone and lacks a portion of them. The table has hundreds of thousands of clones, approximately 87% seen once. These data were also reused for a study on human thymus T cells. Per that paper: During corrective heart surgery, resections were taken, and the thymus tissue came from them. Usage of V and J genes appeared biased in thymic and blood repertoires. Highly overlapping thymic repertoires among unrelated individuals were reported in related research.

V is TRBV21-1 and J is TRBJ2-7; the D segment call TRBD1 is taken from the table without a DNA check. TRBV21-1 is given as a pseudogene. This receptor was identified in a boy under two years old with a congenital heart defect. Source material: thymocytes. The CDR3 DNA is TGTGCCAGCAGCAAAAGGCCCAAAAGACAGGGGGCCCACGAGCAGTACTTC. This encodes CASSKRPKRQGAHEQYF.